This T cell receptor (beta chain) originates from a study of neurological immune-mediated disorders. Findings and limits, study-wide: Among expanded clones, no CDR3 amino acid sequences were shared across subjects, a pattern suggesting private repertoires in all groups. Multiple sclerosis, the disease with the least TCR clonal expansion, fell below healthy controls, whereas HTLV-1-associated myelopathy showed the most.

In this sample, this clonotype turned up many times. The antigen is undetermined. TCRdb itself ran the 5' RACE reads through MiXCR, one entry per CDR3 protein. The sample has under 85,000 distinct CDR3 sequences; roughly 5% are singletons. Looked up from germline, CDR1 is SGHKS and CDR2 is YYEKEE (reference sequence). This CDR3 region has 14 residues. Trimming pared 4 bases from V and 6 bases from J, leaving 14 bases between. Material for sequencing was PBMCs. J is TRBJ2-1 and V is TRBV5-5; D gene unclear. The sequence came from a human donor with multiple sclerosis. The donor label of this sample is uncertain. CDR3 in amino acids: CASSLKGRSNEQFF. The CDR3 DNA reads as TGTGCCAGCAGCCTCAAGGGCCGATCCAATGAGCAGTTCTTC. The variable domain in full, with the rest retrieved from reference TRBV5-5 and TRBJ2-1, is DAGVTQSPTHLIKTRGQQVTLRCSPISGHKSVSWYQQVLGQGPQFIFQYYEKEERGRGNFPDRFSARQFPNYSSELNVNALLLGDSALYLCASSLKGRSNEQFFGPGTRLTVL.